Below, 24 T cell receptor beta chains from the same sample are listed, as sequenced in a study of technical replicates of blood from several donors. Clones were sequenced by immunoSEQ multiplex PCR, and TCRdb holds only the in-frame ones, with some missing. The table includes under 85,000 clones, roughly 92% detected once. What was sequenced was T cells isolated from PBMCs. These receptors were taken from a human donor in good health.

CDR3: CASSSGPRQPQHF. The CDR3 DNA reads as TGTGCCAGTAGCAGCGGTCCCAGGCAGCCCCAGCATTTT. The chain uses TRBV19 and TRBJ1-5; D call uncertain. V lost 6 bases and J 7 bases, leaving 13 bases between the germline ends. CDR1 is LNHDA and CDR2 is SQIVND in the germline V gene (reference sequence). The CDR3 length is 13 residues.

V is TRBV6-5 and J is TRBJ2-2; D possibly corresponds to TRBD1 (6 bases). From germline, CDR1 is MNHEY and CDR2 SVGAGI. Trimming shortened V by 6 bases and J by 6 bases, and 11 bases separated the two germline ends. The CDR3 sequence is 13 residues long. The CDR3 loop reads CASSLGTSGELFF. The CDR3 DNA is TGTGCCAGCAGCCTTGGGACATCCGGGGAGCTGTTTTTT.

This CDR3 is CASSSSSPDTQYF. The CDR3 nucleotides are TGCGCCAGCAGCTCTTCCTCTCCAGATACGCAGTATTTT. The rearrangement links TRBV5-1 to TRBJ2-3, with D unresolved. The CDR3 length is 13 residues. Trimming took 3 bases from V and 4 from J, leaving 9 bases between them. CDR1 and CDR2 (germline): SGHRS, YFSETQ.

The V and J genes are TRBV19 and TRBJ1-1; weak D call: TRBD1 (5 bases). The germline V gene has CDR1 LNHDA and CDR2 SQIVND (reference sequence). Deletions cut 5 bases from V and 2 bases from J, with 12 bases between. The CDR3 has 14 residues. The CDR3 sequence: CASSPKWGNTEAFF. The CDR3 nucleotides are TGTGCCAGTAGTCCCAAGTGGGGCAACACTGAAGCTTTCTTT.

In the case of this clone: The junction and the germline gene differ at one end; a read error may be behind it. The CDR3 sequence is CASRYSTVTEAFF. CDR3 nucleotide sequence: TGTGCCAGCAGGTACTCGACAGTCACTGAAGCTTTCTTT. This sequence joins TRBV6-5 and TRBJ1-1, with D maybe TRBD1 (5 bases). The CDR3 loop spans 13 amino acids. The germline CDR1 and CDR2 sequences are MNHEY and SVGAGI.

The J gene is TRBJ1-5, the V gene TRBV11-2; D is unclear. This CDR3 spans 14 amino acids. The V and J ends lost 5 bases and 0 bases respectively, with 8 bases between them. Germline loops: CDR1 SGHAT, CDR2 FQNNGV. CDR3 bases: TGTGCCAGCAGCCCGGGAATTAGCAATCAGCCCCAGCATTTT. It encodes CASSPGISNQPQHF.

The CDR3 protein is CASSTGQAGYEQYF. The CDR3, as DNA: TGTGCCAGCTCAACTGGACAGGCTGGCTACGAGCAGTACTTC. The rearrangement links TRBV18 to TRBJ2-7, with 7 bases lining up with TRBD1. The CDR3 totals 14 residues. Looked up from germline, CDR1 is KGHSH and CDR2 is LQKENI. J gave up 3 bases and V 5 bases, and 7 bases lay outside the gene matches.

By share of the sample, this clone is medium-sized. The chain links TRBV18 to TRBJ2-7; possibly TRBD2 for D (5 bases). Germline V gene sequence: CDR1 KGHSH, CDR2 LQKENI. CDR3 length: 15 residues. V was pared by 1 base and J by 2 bases, with 12 bases between. The CDR3 loop reads CASSPQGGGTYEQYF. In nucleotides, the CDR3 is TGTGCCAGCTCACCACAAGGAGGTGGTACCTACGAGCAGTACTTC.

Only one count was recorded for this clone. V usage is TRBV30 and J usage is TRBJ2-7, with 7 bases matching TRBD2. CDR1 GTSNPN and CDR2 SVGIG come from the germline V gene (reference sequence). This CDR3 comprises 14 residues. Trimming cost V 0 bases and J 5 bases; bases outside gene matches: 7. In nucleotides, the CDR3 is TGTGCCTGGAGTGTCGGCGGGGGAGGGAACGAGCAGTACTTC. Amino acids: CAWSVGGGGNEQYF.

In DNA, the CDR3 is TGTGCCATCAGTCTTTCCAGCACATCGGGGGGCACAGATACGCAGTATTTT. Residues: CAISLSSTSGGTDTQYF. The J gene is TRBJ2-3, the V gene TRBV10-3, with D tentatively TRBD2 (6 bases). The CDR3 consists of 17 residues. In germline, CDR1 is ENHRY, CDR2 SYGVKD. V lost 5 bases and J lost 1, with 19 bases in between.

The V call is TRBV27, the J call TRBJ1-5; 7 bases align to TRBD1. J gave up 1 base and V 6 bases, and 6 bases lay outside the gene matches. The CDR3 has 15 residues. The germline gives CDR1 MNHEY, CDR2 SMNVEV (reference sequence). The CDR3 reads CASRRQGISNQPQHF. CDR3 bases: TGTGCCAGCAGAAGACAGGGTATAAGCAATCAGCCCCAGCATTTT.

This clone occurred a few times. The chain couples TRBV12-2 to TRBJ2-4; the table's D call, TRBD1, has no DNA check behind it. TRBV12-2 is assigned pseudogene status. CDR3 length: 15 residues. CDR3 loop: CASRLGGGQVYIQYF. CDR3 DNA: TGTGCAAGTCGCTTAGGAGGGGGACAGGTCTATATTCAGTACTTC.

This chain uses TRBV7-9 with TRBJ1-2; TRBD1 is a possible D gene (6 bases). Trimming cost V 5 bases and J 1 base, with 20 bases left between them. CDR3 length: 17 amino acids. Germline values: CDR1 SEHNR, CDR2 FQNEAQ (reference sequence). DNA for the CDR3: TGTGCCAGCAGCCCCTCGTACAGGGACCGAAATAACTATGGCTACACCTTC. Translation: CASSPSYRDRNNYGYTF.

This clone appeared a few times. The chain couples TRBV11-2 to TRBJ1-2; tentatively, D is TRBD1 (5 bases). There are 14 residues in the CDR3. CDR1 and CDR2 from the germline V gene are SGHAT and FQNNGV. With 2 bases removed from V and 8 bases from J, the gap between germline ends came to 15 bases. Here the CDR3 DNA reads TGTGCCAGCAGCTTAAGTACGGGGGATGGGGGCTACACCTTC. This translates into CASSLSTGDGGYTF.

J is TRBJ2-6 and V is TRBV5-1; D is ambiguous. With 4 bases removed from V and 2 bases from J, the gap between germline ends came to 10 bases. This CDR3 region has 15 residues. CDR1 and CDR2 (germline): SGHRS, YFSETQ. The CDR3 DNA reads as TGCGCCAGCAGCCTCCTGAGCCCTGGGGCCAACGTCCTGACTTTC. As protein: CASSLLSPGANVLTF.

The V and J genes are TRBV7-3 and TRBJ2-5, with D tentatively TRBD2 (7 bases). Trimming took 4 bases from V and 2 from J, leaving 14 bases between them. The length of the CDR3 is 15 residues. Germline values: CDR1 SGHTA, CDR2 FQGTGA. The CDR3 reads CASSSGLGGQETQYF. CDR3 bases: TGTGCCAGCAGCTCCGGACTAGGGGGGCAAGAGACCCAGTACTTC.

This clone was counted once. The rearrangement uses TRBV7-3 and TRBJ2-1; TRBD2 aligns across 8 bases. This CDR3 comprises 12 residues. Germline V gene data show CDR1 as SGHTA and CDR2 as FQGTGA. The junction had 2 bases not matched to a gene; V was cut back by 3 bases and J by 10 bases. In nucleotides, the CDR3 is TGTGCCAGCAGCTTGGGACTAGACGAGCAGTTCTTC. The encoded protein is CASSLGLDEQFF. Full variable domain (outside the CDR3, taken from reference TRBV7-3 and TRBJ2-1): GAGVSQTPSNKVTEKGKYVELRCDPISGHTALYWYRQSLGQGPEFLIYFQGTGAADDSGLPNDRFFAVRPEGSVSTLKIQRTERGDSAVYLCASSLGLDEQFFGPGTRLTVL.

The chain recombines TRBV13 with TRBJ1-1; tentatively, D is TRBD1 (5 bases). There are 13 residues in the CDR3. Germline V gene sequence: CDR1 PRHDT, CDR2 FYEKMQ (reference sequence). V was cut by 5 bases and J by 3 bases, with 10 bases left in between. CDR3 DNA sequence: TGTGCCAGCAGCCCGTTAGGGGACACTGAAGCTTTCTTT. Encoded protein: CASSPLGDTEAFF.

This chain joins TRBV27 and TRBJ1-4, with D possibly matching TRBD1 (6 bases). V lost 4 bases to trimming and J lost 7 bases, with 13 bases between them. CDR3 length: 14 residues. Germline CDR1 and CDR2: MNHEY and SMNVEV (reference sequence). DNA for the CDR3: TGTGCCAGCAGTTCGGACAGAGAGGTTGAAAAACTGTTTTTT. It specifies CASSSDREVEKLFF. The whole variable domain, filled in from reference TRBV27 and TRBJ1-4, reads EAQVTQNPRYLITVTGKKLTVTCSQNMNHEYMSWYRQDPGLGLRQIYYSMNVEVTDKGDVPEGYKVSRKEKRNFPLILESPSPNQTSLYFCASSSDREVEKLFFGSGTQLSVL.

The chain carries TRBV9 and TRBJ2-1, with TRBD2 matching over 12 bases. The V segment lost 3 bases and the J segment 14 bases; nucleotides outside the gene matches: 3. There are 12 residues in the CDR3. Germline V lookup: CDR1 SGDLS, CDR2 YYNGEE. This CDR3 reads CASSGLAGVEFF. Written as DNA, the CDR3 is TGTGCCAGCAGCGGACTAGCGGGAGTTGAGTTCTTC.

The chain recombines TRBV18 with TRBJ1-4; unclear D gene. This CDR3 spans 12 amino acids. Germline CDR1 is KGHSH and CDR2 is LQKENI. V shed 3 bases and J shed 7 bases, with 6 bases lying between them. This CDR3 reads CASSPSVEKLFF. The CDR3 nucleotides are TGTGCCAGCTCACCTTCAGTTGAAAAACTGTTTTTT.

The chain links TRBV28 to TRBJ2-5; a weak D match, TRBD1 (6 bases). CDR3 length equals 14 residues. The V end was cut by 2 bases, the J end by 3 bases, with 10 bases between. Germline CDR1 and CDR2: MDHEN and SYDVKM. In DNA form, the CDR3 reads TGTGCCAGCAGTTTAATGGACAGAAAAGAGACCCAGTACTTC. Translating gives CASSLMDRKETQYF.

The chain recombines TRBV11-2 with TRBJ2-5; tentative D call: TRBD1 (6 bases). CDR1 is SGHAT, CDR2 FQNNGV, per germline. V dropped 5 bases and J dropped 2 bases, with 9 bases sitting between them. This CDR3 is 13 amino acids long. Written as DNA, the CDR3 is TGTGCCAGCAGCCGAGGACAGCAAGAGACCCAGTACTTC. This translates into CASSRGQQETQYF.

This chain links TRBV18 with TRBJ2-1; D may be TRBD1 (6 bases). Germline lookup yields CDR1 KGHSH and CDR2 LQKENI. CDR3 length equals 12 residues. Trimming pared 6 bases from V and 8 bases from J, leaving 11 bases between. The CDR3 DNA reads as TGTGCCAGCTCCGTACAGGGCGATGAGCAGTTCTTC. This codes for CASSVQGDEQFF.